This T cell receptor (beta chain) was recorded in a study of neurological immune-mediated disorders (dated by TCRdb to the late 2010s). Context from the whole study: Among the approximately 35 multiple sclerosis patients, approximately 31 had relapsing-remitting MS and 3 had secondary progressive MS. Using UMI-based sequencing, the study compared peripheral blood TCR-beta repertoires from patients with HTLV-I-associated myelopathy (HAM/TSP), patients with multiple sclerosis, and healthy controls. Longitudinal samples, technical triplicates and paired sorted CD4+ and CD8+ T-cell subsets, alongside PBMC samples, were included among the roughly 100 TCR-beta libraries. The cohort included about 70 subjects: about 15 with HAM/TSP, around 35 with multiple sclerosis, and around 20 healthy controls. Overall results and qualifications from the work: Phylogenetic analysis grouped repertoires from 18 of 34 MS patients into a cluster of related CDR3 sequences, suggesting a possible repertoire-level signature. No clinical or MRI features were associated with the MS cluster, and the authors said that larger cohorts are needed. TCR clonal expansion was highest in HAM/TSP patients and lowest in MS patients, with MS patients falling below even healthy controls. Expanded clones from different subjects shared no identical CDR3 amino acid sequences, which suggests that TCR-beta repertoires were private in all groups.

cDNA was synthesized by template-switch 5'RACE using a primer with a 10-nucleotide random unique molecular identifier that tagged each TCR transcript. Over 190 million TCR-beta sequences, covering 15-18 subjects, were produced in each sequencing run. The RNeasy kit was used for extraction of total RNA. Using the KAPA Real-time Library Amplification kit, TCR-beta VDJ regions were amplified with primers for the TCR constant region and the 5'RACE anchor. Sample indexes and Illumina adaptors were added in a first PCR, after which library yield was increased in a second PCR. The roughly 650 bp TCR product was size-selected on a 2% E-gel SizeSelection system after Ampure bead purification. Before pooling, library quality was assessed on a Bioanalyzer, concentration was determined with Qubit, and library quantification was performed with the Kapa Library Quantification kit. Paired-end 2 x 150 bp sequencing of the libraries was performed on an Illumina HiSeq 2500. To increase sequence diversity, about 25-31% phiX was spiked into each library pool. The published analysis was carried out like this. The quality-filtered reads were processed with the UMI-based MiGEC pipeline, whose error correction step removed more than 80% of the raw TCR sequences. IMGT germline references were used for aligning VDJ genes, and each clonotype was defined as a unique CDR3 amino acid sequence together with its V-J genes. Clonal expansion, Shannon diversity and CDR3 relatedness were evaluated with VDJtools (CalcPairwiseDistances, ClusterSamples), while phylogenetic trees were built in CLCbio workbench. Clones with at least 8 unique UMIs were defined as expanded, with this threshold being based on coefficient-of-variation modelling across technical triplicates. TCRdb itself trimmed the public reads at Q25 with fastp, ran MiXCR and retained productive beta chains. All rows with the same CDR3 protein become a single entry with the most common DNA and genes. None of the V and J calls come from the authors' own analysis; TCRdb made them. Across this sample there are more than 45,000 distinct CDR3 sequences, with about 2.5% seen only once. Of the sample, around 3% falls within the top ten clones.

This clonotype was seen at least ten times. The antigen it binds to is not known. The input lacks base qualities; no much larger clone sits a single base away. For the unsorted PBMC libraries, 2 million PBMCs were stored in RNAlater at -80 degrees C until RNA extraction and were used to generate the libraries. The multiple sclerosis patients were enrolled in a US clinical protocol that used magnetic resonance imaging to evaluate disease progression. Peripheral blood underwent Ficoll-Hypaque density gradient centrifugation to isolate PBMCs, which were then cryopreserved in liquid nitrogen. The CDR3, cysteine through phenylalanine, is 14 amino acids long. Only CDR3 DNA is held: 42 bases, read in frame from base 1. The CDR1 and CDR2 encoded by the germline V gene are SGHRS and YFSETQ. Trimming takes 4 bases from V and 0 bases from J, and the germline ends sit 10 bases apart.

This receptor was identified in a man aged 45-60 years with multiple sclerosis. The chain was built from TRBV5-1 and TRBJ1-2; TRBD1 could be the D gene, as 5 bases match. Source material: PBMCs. The DNA sequence reads TGCGCCAGCAGCCGAGACAGCACTAACTATGGCTACACCTTC. Its amino acids are CASSRDSTNYGYTF. Extended through the reference TRBV5-1 and TRBJ1-2 proteins, this CDR3 yields the full variable domain: KAGVTQTPRYLIKTRGQQVTLSCSPISGHRSVSWYQQTPGQGLQFLFEYFSETQRNKGNFPGRFSGRQFSNSRSEMNVSTLELGDSALYLCASSRDSTNYGYTFGSGTRLTVV.